Below are 28 T cell receptor beta chains sequenced from a single sample in a study of cytomegalovirus exposure and HLA in healthy donors. Primers included in the PCR were 60 Vbeta and 13 Jbeta primers. Data came from immunoSEQ multiplex PCR; TCRdb stores just in-frame clones and leaves some out. The top ten clones hold about 6.7% of a sample with about 150,000 clones, 79% of them seen once. Sequences were obtained from PBMCs. These receptors originate from a man aged 50 or older in good health and CMV-seropositive.

This chain links TRBV5-1 with TRBJ2-1, with 11 nucleotides matching TRBD2. CDR1 SGHRS and CDR2 YFSETQ come from the germline V gene. There are 15 residues in the CDR3. The junction had 2 bases not matched to a gene; V was cut back by 0 bases and J by 6 bases. CDR3 amino acids: CASSLVLAGANEQFF. In DNA, the CDR3 is TGCGCCAGCAGCTTGGTACTAGCGGGAGCCAATGAGCAGTTCTTC. The entire variable domain, with the rest obtained from reference TRBV5-1 and TRBJ2-1, is as follows: KAGVTQTPRYLIKTRGQQVTLSCSPISGHRSVSWYQQTPGQGLQFLFEYFSETQRNKGNFPGRFSGRQFSNSRSEMNVSTLELGDSALYLCASSLVLAGANEQFFGPGTRLTVL.

The chain links TRBV19 to TRBJ1-5, with TRBD1 identical over 12 bases. CDR1 and CDR2 from the germline V gene are LNHDA and SQIVND (reference sequence). Losses at the gene ends were 7 bases for V and 3 bases for J; bases not matched to a gene: 4. The CDR3 has 15 residues. CDR3 protein: CASTGTGGLNQPQHF. The CDR3 DNA reads TGTGCCAGTACCGGGACAGGGGGCCTCAATCAGCCCCAGCATTTT.

This clone was seen once. The V gene is TRBV19, the J gene TRBJ1-5, with TRBD1 matching over 8 bases. The CDR3 has 17 amino acids. After removal of 2 bases from V and 3 bases from J, the junction contained 9 bases not matched to a gene. The germline gives CDR1 LNHDA, CDR2 SQIVND (reference sequence). The chain's CDR3 is CASSIQTGAGVNQPQHF. Here the CDR3 DNA reads TGTGCCAGTAGTATACAGACAGGGGCTGGTGTCAATCAGCCCCAGCATTTT.

As for this clone: At one boundary the junction diverges from the germline segment, which might be a read error. The chain recombines TRBV7-7 with TRBJ1-1; the D gene is possibly TRBD1 (5 bases). CDR1 is SSHAT, CDR2 FNYEAQ, per germline (reference sequence). The CDR3 extends over 15 amino acids. The CDR3 sequence is CASSLWSGVNTEAFF. CDR3 in DNA: TGTGCTAGCAGCTTATGGTCGGGGGTTAACACTGAAGCTTTCTTT.

Turning to this clone: Other nucleotide sequences in the sample specify the same CDR3. The J gene is TRBJ1-1, the V gene TRBV28, with a tentative D call TRBD1 (6 bases). The CDR3 extends over 13 amino acids. The germline gives CDR1 MDHEN, CDR2 SYDVKM. V lost 6 bases to trimming and J lost 0 bases, with 8 bases between them. The CDR3 coding sequence is TGTGCCAGCAGGGACAGCTTGAACACTGAAGCTTTCTTT. Amino acid sequence: CASRDSLNTEAFF.

The J gene is TRBJ2-1, the V gene TRBV19; 7 nucleotides align to TRBD2. This CDR3 region has 16 residues. J lost 0 bases, V lost 3 bases, and 5 bases had no gene match. Germline lookup yields CDR1 LNHDA and CDR2 SQIVND (reference sequence). The CDR3 reads CASSIYRGGSYNEQFF. The DNA of the CDR3 is TGTGCCAGTAGTATCTATCGCGGGGGCTCCTACAATGAGCAGTTCTTC.

The V gene is TRBV6-6, the J gene TRBJ2-7, with a tentative D call TRBD1 (5 bases). The CDR3 sequence is 11 residues long. Looked up from germline, CDR1 is MNHNY and CDR2 is SVGAGI (reference sequence). The V gene lost 2 bases and the J gene lost 6 bases, with 5 bases spanning the gap. CDR3 residues: CASSYDSEQYF. The DNA for the CDR3 is TGTGCCAGCAGTTACGACAGCGAGCAGTACTTC.

This clone was counted once. This CDR3 is CASSPGTGLAGVETQYF. The CDR3 DNA reads TGTGCCAGCAGCCCCGGGACAGGACTAGCGGGAGTAGAGACCCAGTACTTC. The V gene is TRBV27, the J gene TRBJ2-5, with 13 bases lining up with TRBD2. The CDR3 has 17 residues. Per the germline V gene, CDR1 is MNHEY and CDR2 is SMNVEV (reference sequence). V shed 6 bases and J 4 bases; nucleotides not matched to a gene: 11.

J is TRBJ2-3 and V is TRBV2; the D gene is possibly TRBD2 (5 bases). V was clipped by 8 bases and J by 4 bases, with 10 bases between them. Per germline, CDR1 SNHLY and CDR2 FYNNEI. The CDR3 runs to 12 residues. CDR3 DNA sequence: TGTGCCAGCGGGAGACTACCAGATACGCAGTATTTT. As protein: CASGRLPDTQYF. Full variable domain (rest looked up from reference TRBV2 and TRBJ2-3): EPEVTQTPSHQVTQMGQEVILRCVPISNHLYFYWYRQILGQKVEFLVSFYNNEISEKSEIFDDQFSVERPDGSNFTLKIRSTKLEDSAMYFCASGRLPDTQYFGPGTRLTVL.

The rearrangement joins TRBV5-1 to TRBJ2-5; 10 bases match TRBD2. The CDR3 totals 16 residues. After removal of 0 bases from V and 2 bases from J, the junction contained 4 bases not matched to a gene. Germline loops: CDR1 SGHRS, CDR2 YFSETQ. CDR3 sequence (DNA): TGCGCCAGCAGCTTGGGGACTAGCGGCCCTCAAGAGACCCAGTACTTC. Translated, it gives CASSLGTSGPQETQYF.

This chain uses TRBV9 with TRBJ2-1; the D gene is possibly TRBD2 (5 bases). The CDR3 runs to 15 residues. V was pared by 0 bases and J by 6 bases, with 13 bases between. Germline values: CDR1 SGDLS, CDR2 YYNGEE. The CDR3 reads CASSVEAEDGNEQFF. CDR3 in DNA: TGTGCCAGCAGCGTAGAAGCGGAGGATGGCAATGAGCAGTTCTTC.

The CDR3 DNA sequence: TGTGCCAGCAGCGTAGTGACAGAGTACACTGGGTACACTGAAGCTTTCTTT. Encoded protein: CASSVVTEYTGYTEAFF. This chain uses TRBV9 with TRBJ1-1; tentatively, D is TRBD1 (5 bases). V dropped 0 bases and J dropped 3 bases, with 18 bases sitting between them. CDR3 length: 17 amino acids. The germline V gene has CDR1 SGDLS and CDR2 YYNGEE.

The V and J genes are TRBV28 and TRBJ1-2; D might be TRBD1 (5 bases). Germline V lookup: CDR1 MDHEN, CDR2 SYDVKM. This CDR3 spans 14 amino acids. Deletions cut 3 bases from V and 8 bases from J, with 16 bases between. The CDR3 here is CASSLVGEILGYTF. DNA for the CDR3: TGTGCCAGCAGTTTGGTAGGGGAAATTTTAGGCTACACCTTC.

This sequence joins TRBV5-4 and TRBJ1-5, with TRBD1 matching over 8 bases. CDR3 size: 15 residues. The V gene's germline CDR1 is SGHNT and CDR2 YYREEE (reference sequence). With 0 bases clipped from V and 7 bases from J, the junction kept 6 bases outside the gene matches. The CDR3 DNA reads as TGTGCCAGCAGCTTGGGAGGACAGGGTGACCAGCCCCAGCATTTT. It specifies CASSLGGQGDQPQHF.

This clone came up a few times. The CDR3 DNA reads as TGTGCCAGCAGCCAGCTGGGGAGGGGAACCCACTCAGGGCAGTTCTTC. It codes for CASSQLGRGTHSGQFF. V and J are TRBV14 and TRBJ2-1; 7 nucleotides agree with TRBD2. The length of the CDR3 is 16 residues. The germline V gene encodes CDR1 SGHDN and CDR2 FVKESK. Trimming removed 3 bases from V and 12 bases from J; junction bases left unmatched: 17.

The V gene is TRBV6-5, the J gene TRBJ1-1, with D uncertain. CDR3 length: 15 amino acids. V shed 2 bases and J shed 1 base, with 11 bases lying between them. From germline, CDR1 is MNHEY and CDR2 SVGAGI. The CDR3 loop is CASSYTRWANTEAFF. The CDR3 nucleotides read TGTGCCAGCAGTTACACCAGGTGGGCGAACACTGAAGCTTTCTTT.

The chain recombines TRBV27 with TRBJ2-2; 7 positions agree with TRBD1. The CDR3 totals 16 residues. Per germline, CDR1 MNHEY and CDR2 SMNVEV (reference sequence). The junction had 6 bases not matched to a gene; V was cut back by 5 bases and J by 0 bases. The CDR3 nucleotides are TGTGCCAGCAGTCAAGACAGGGCCGCGAACACCGGGGAGCTGTTTTTT. Protein product: CASSQDRAANTGELFF.

V is TRBV9 and J is TRBJ1-3; D is unresolved. The CDR3 spans 13 residues. Germline-derived CDR1 and CDR2 are SGDLS and YYNGEE. The V and J ends lost 0 bases and 6 bases respectively, with 7 bases between them. The CDR3 DNA is TGTGCCAGCAGCGTAGGTCCCCAAAACACCATATATTTT. Encoded protein: CASSVGPQNTIYF.

The CDR3, as DNA: TGTGCCAGCAGTGGGACAGGGGGCAATCAGCCCCAGCATTTT. This gives the protein CASSGTGGNQPQHF. V gene TRBV2 combines with J gene TRBJ1-5, with TRBD1 identical over 9 bases. V shed 4 bases and J 2 bases; nucleotides not matched to a gene: 0. The CDR3 is 14 amino acids. Looked up from germline, CDR1 is SNHLY and CDR2 is FYNNEI.

The chain links TRBV2 to TRBJ2-7, with TRBD2 identical over 12 bases. CDR1 and CDR2 (germline): SNHLY, FYNNEI. Trimming cost V 2 bases and J 3 bases; bases outside gene matches: 8. The CDR3 consists of 17 residues. DNA for the CDR3: TGTGCCAGCAGTGAACCTAGCGGGAGGGCCTTTTACTACGAGCAGTACTTC. Its protein is CASSEPSGRAFYYEQYF. The complete variable domain, with remaining parts taken from reference TRBV2 and TRBJ2-7, reads EPEVTQTPSHQVTQMGQEVILRCVPISNHLYFYWYRQILGQKVEFLVSFYNNEISEKSEIFDDQFSVERPDGSNFTLKIRSTKLEDSAMYFCASSEPSGRAFYYEQYFGPGTRLTVT.

V gene TRBV9 combines with J gene TRBJ1-1; 12 bases are shared with TRBD1. This CDR3 contains 18 residues. J gave up 2 bases and V 0 bases, and 8 bases lay outside the gene matches. CDR1 and CDR2 (germline): SGDLS, YYNGEE. The CDR3 DNA is TGTGCCAGCAGCGTAGCTACGGGACAGGGGGCGCGAAACACTGAAGCTTTCTTT. Residues: CASSVATGQGARNTEAFF.

The rearrangement uses TRBV11-2 and TRBJ2-7; 8 bases match TRBD2. The junction had 11 bases not matched to a gene; V was cut back by 5 bases and J by 5 bases. The CDR3 runs 15 residues. Germline V gene sequence: CDR1 SGHAT, CDR2 FQNNGV. The CDR3 sequence is CASSRAGSGNDEQYF. DNA of the CDR3: TGTGCCAGCAGCCGCGCCGGTAGCGGGAACGACGAGCAGTACTTC.

The chain recombines TRBV10-1 with TRBJ2-6; the D gene is possibly TRBD1 (6 bases). The CDR3 sequence is 15 residues long. Germline V lookup: CDR1 WNHNN, CDR2 SYGVQD (reference sequence). V was pared by 0 bases and J by 3 bases, with 6 bases between. CDR3 DNA: TGCGCCAGCAGTGAGTCCAGGGGTGGGGCCAACGTCCTGACTTTC. It specifies CASSESRGGANVLTF.

This clone was seen only once. The gene calls are TRBV12-5 and TRBJ2-3, with a possible D match to TRBD1 (5 bases). Per the germline V gene, CDR1 is LGHNT and CDR2 is FRNRAP. The CDR3 is 13 amino acids. Trimming cost V 2 bases and J 4 bases, with 7 bases left between them. CDR3 amino acids: CASGLSRADTQYF. Written as DNA, the CDR3 is TGTGCTAGTGGTTTGTCCAGGGCAGATACGCAGTATTTT.

The chain combines TRBV25-1 with TRBJ1-5; D not resolved. The CDR3 length is 14 residues. V was pared by 6 bases and J by 0 bases, with 9 bases between. The germline gives CDR1 MGHDK, CDR2 SYGVNS. Written as DNA, the CDR3 is TGTGCCAGCAGCTATTATTATAGCAATCAGCCCCAGCATTTT. This sequence encodes CASSYYYSNQPQHF.

This sequence joins TRBV6-1 and TRBJ2-3; 10 positions agree with TRBD1. V shed 1 base, J shed 11 bases, and the junction held 15 bases outside the gene matches. Per germline, CDR1 MNHNS and CDR2 SASEGT. The CDR3 length is 17 residues. The CDR3 DNA follows: TGTGCCAGCAGTGAAGTGGGGACAGGGGATAAACGGAGGAGGCAGTATTTT. This gives the protein CASSEVGTGDKRRRQYF.

The chain carries TRBV5-1 and TRBJ1-2; D not certain. Trimming took off 2 bases at V and 4 bases at J, with 9 bases between the two ends. The CDR3 consists of 13 residues. Germline V gene sequence: CDR1 SGHRS, CDR2 YFSETQ. As DNA, the CDR3 is TGCGCCAGCAGCTTTGAGGCCTCCTATGGCTACACCTTC. It encodes CASSFEASYGYTF.

This clone was observed a single time. The chain employs TRBV7-9 and TRBJ2-7; D uncertain. V lost 1 base, J lost 5 bases, and 18 bases lay in between. The germline V gene has CDR1 SEHNR and CDR2 FQNEAQ (reference sequence). This CDR3 spans 16 amino acids. CDR3 sequence (DNA): TGTGCCAGCAGCTTAGTAAACCAGCGTCTTTCCAACGAGCAGTACTTC. This gives the protein CASSLVNQRLSNEQYF.